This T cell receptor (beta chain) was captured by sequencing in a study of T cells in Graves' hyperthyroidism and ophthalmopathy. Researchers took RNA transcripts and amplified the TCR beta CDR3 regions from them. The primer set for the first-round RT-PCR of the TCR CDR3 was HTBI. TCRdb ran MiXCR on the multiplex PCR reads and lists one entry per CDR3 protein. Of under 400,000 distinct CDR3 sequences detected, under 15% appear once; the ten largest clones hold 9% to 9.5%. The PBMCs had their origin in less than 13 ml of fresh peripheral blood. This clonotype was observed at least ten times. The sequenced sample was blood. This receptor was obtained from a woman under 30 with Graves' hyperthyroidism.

The CDR3 DNA is TGTGCCAGCAGCTTAACCCAGCGCGGGTCACCCCTCCACTTT. It translates to CASSLTQRGSPLHF. The rearrangement joins TRBV7-3 to TRBJ1-6, with unresolved D. Germline CDR1 is SGHTA and CDR2 is FQGTGA. CDR3 length: 14 amino acids. V was cut by 0 bases and J by 10 bases, with 10 bases left in between.